What follows are 20 T cell receptor beta chains derived from one specimen sequenced in a study of identical twins. TCRdb called the 5' RACE reads again in MiXCR, with one record for every CDR3 protein. The data hold about 450,000 distinct CDR3 sequences, with 18% observed a single time. The sequencing sample was made of naive T cells sorted from blood. Receptor source: a man aged 50-60 years in good health.

This clonotype was seen a few times. This rearrangement joins TRBV7-2 to TRBJ2-7; tentative D call: TRBD1 (8 bases). V was trimmed by 5 bases and J by 3 bases, leaving 14 bases between them. Germline V lookup: CDR1 SGHTA, CDR2 FQGNSA. There are 14 residues in the CDR3. The CDR3 coding sequence is TGTGCCAGCAGCAACAGGGGGGGTGGCTACGAGCAGTACTTC. Translation gives CASSNRGGGYEQYF.

This clonotype was counted between two and nine times. V usage is TRBV5-1 and J usage is TRBJ2-7; perhaps D is TRBD1 or TRBD2 (5 bases each). Trimming removed 4 bases from V and 11 bases from J, with 10 bases in between. Germline CDR1 and CDR2: SGHRS and YFSETQ. This CDR3 region has 10 residues. The CDR3 region is CASSGDREYF. DNA for the CDR3: TGCGCCAGCAGCGGGGACCGGGAGTACTTC.

This rearrangement joins TRBV9 to TRBJ2-7; possible D gene TRBD1, 6 bases. The germline V and J ends were trimmed by 6 bases and 11 bases, with 24 bases remaining between them. The CDR3 has 14 amino acids. Germline V gives CDR1 SGDLS, CDR2 YYNGEE. CDR3 protein: CASTLVGAKDGKYF. CDR3 coding DNA: TGTGCCAGCACCTTAGTGGGGGCAAAAGACGGCAAGTACTTC.

This clonotype was found once. The chain employs TRBV2 and TRBJ1-2; perhaps TRBD1 as D (5 bases). The CDR3 extends over 18 amino acids. Germline V gene sequence: CDR1 SNHLY, CDR2 FYNNEI. Trimming shortened V by 3 bases and J by 0 bases, and 20 bases separated the two germline ends. CDR3 nucleotide sequence: TGTGCCAGCAGTGAGCTCCACCGGAATAAAGGGGCTAACTATGGCTACACCTTC. It yields the protein CASSELHRNKGANYGYTF.

This clonotype was seen more than once but under ten times. The gene calls are TRBV6-4 and TRBJ2-3; D may be TRBD2 (6 bases). The germline V and J ends were trimmed by 8 bases and 2 bases, with 14 bases remaining between them. Looked up from germline, CDR1 is MRHNA and CDR2 is SNTAGT. This CDR3 has 14 residues. The CDR3 spells CASRGVGPTDTQYF. In DNA, the CDR3 is TGTGCCAGCCGCGGGGTTGGCCCCACAGATACGCAGTATTTT.

This clonotype was counted ten times or more. The chain uses TRBV12-3 or TRBV12-4 and TRBJ1-2; possibly TRBD1 for D (5 bases). This CDR3 has 13 residues. The V end was cut by 5 bases, the J end by 4 bases, with 11 bases between. The CDR3 loop reads CASSKGLPYGYTF. In DNA, the CDR3 is TGTGCCAGCAGTAAGGGACTTCCCTATGGCTACACCTTC.

V is TRBV20-1 and J is TRBJ1-6; TRBD1 matches 9 bases. Germline values: CDR1 DFQATT, CDR2 SNEGSKA (reference sequence). The CDR3 contains 14 residues. The ends lost 6 bases at V and 7 bases at J; junction bases unmatched: 7. As DNA, the CDR3 is TGCAGTGCCAAAACAGGGGGCGCGAATTCACCCCTCCACTTT. It translates to CSAKTGGANSPLHF.

The V gene is TRBV29-1, the J gene TRBJ2-1; 12 positions agree with TRBD2. The CDR3 spans 16 residues. V dropped 4 bases and J dropped 0; count of bases not matched to a gene: 4. From germline, CDR1 is SQVTM and CDR2 ANQGSEA. CDR3 in DNA: TGCAGCGTTGCGGGACTAGCGGGTGCCTCCTACAATGAGCAGTTCTTC. Translated, it gives CSVAGLAGASYNEQFF.

The chain uses TRBV12-3 or TRBV12-4 and TRBJ2-1; a weak D match, TRBD2 (6 bases). CDR3 length: 14 residues. V lost 7 bases and J lost 3, with 13 bases in between. CDR3 coding DNA: TGTGCCAGCAACCCATTGGGGGGCTACAATGAGCAGTTCTTC. It encodes CASNPLGGYNEQFF.

This clonotype has a handful of counts. A much more abundant neighbour one base away suggests this may be a read error. V is TRBV29-1 and J is TRBJ2-5; D assignment may be TRBD1 or TRBD2 (6 bases each). With 1 base removed from V and 9 bases from J, the gap between germline ends came to 18 bases. CDR1 and CDR2 (germline): SQVTM, ANQGSEA. CDR3 length: 14 amino acids. In DNA, the CDR3 is TGCAGCGTTGAAGTCGGGACGAGGGGGGAGCCCCAGTACTTC. It translates to CSVEVGTRGEPQYF.

The sample holds a few counts of this clonotype. V usage is TRBV15 and J usage is TRBJ2-7; D possibly corresponds to TRBD1 (5 bases). Germline V CDR1 and CDR2: LNHNV, YYDKDF (reference sequence). Trimming took 3 bases from V and 2 from J, leaving 8 bases between them. The CDR3 has 13 residues. In DNA, the CDR3 is TGTGCCACCAGCAGCGGACAAGCCTACGAGCAGTACTTC. Amino acid sequence: CATSSGQAYEQYF.

The sample holds a few counts of this clonotype. V is TRBV20-1 and J is TRBJ2-5, with 7 bases identical to TRBD2. Germline loops: CDR1 DFQATT, CDR2 SNEGSKA (reference sequence). Losses at the gene ends were 1 base for V and 5 bases for J; bases not matched to a gene: 7. The CDR3 has 14 amino acids. The CDR3 DNA reads as TGCAGTGCTAGAGCGTCTAGCGGACCGGAGACCCAGTACTTC. This sequence encodes CSARASSGPETQYF.

This rearrangement joins TRBV6-2 or TRBV6-3 to TRBJ2-2; D is uncertain. V shed 2 bases and J shed 0 bases, with 13 bases lying between them. The CDR3 length is 17 residues. Germline CDR1 MNHEY, CDR2 SVGEGT. The CDR3 is CASSYPPRRANTGELFF. The DNA for the CDR3 is TGTGCCAGCAGTTACCCACCGCGAAGGGCGAACACCGGGGAGCTGTTTTTT.

This clonotype has just a few counts. The chain recombines TRBV2 with TRBJ2-4; 7 positions agree with TRBD1. The CDR3 sequence is 14 residues long. Unmatched junction bases numbered 6, after V lost 7 bases and J lost 3 bases. Germline V gene data show CDR1 as SNHLY and CDR2 as FYNNEI. This CDR3 reads CASNLDRVKNIQYF. The CDR3 DNA sequence: TGTGCCAGCAACCTTGACAGGGTCAAAAACATTCAGTACTTC.

This clonotype has at least ten counts. This chain connects TRBV14 to TRBJ2-7; D uncertain. There are 15 residues in the CDR3. Germline CDR1 is SGHDN and CDR2 is FVKESK. V lost 4 bases and J 1 base, leaving 14 bases between the germline ends. CDR3 amino acids: CASSPSAQLSYEQYF. Here the CDR3 DNA reads TGTGCCAGCAGCCCTTCAGCCCAGTTATCCTACGAGCAGTACTTC.

The table lists this clonotype with many counts. The chain recombines TRBV7-9 with TRBJ2-1; tentatively, D is TRBD1 or TRBD2 (5 bases each). Per germline, CDR1 SEHNR and CDR2 FQNEAQ (reference sequence). The CDR3 consists of 12 residues. Trimming took 1 base from V and 9 from J, leaving 7 bases between them. Here the CDR3 DNA reads TGTGCCAGCAGCTTAGTTGGGGGTGAGCAGTTCTTC. Translation gives CASSLVGGEQFF.

This clonotype was observed many times. This chain joins TRBV5-1 and TRBJ2-7, with 7 bases identical to TRBD1. V dropped 0 bases and J dropped 7; count of bases not matched to a gene: 7. CDR3 length equals 14 residues. Per germline, CDR1 SGHRS and CDR2 YFSETQ. CDR3 sequence: CASSLGDRPWEQYF. The CDR3 nucleotides are TGCGCCAGCAGCTTGGGGGACAGACCGTGGGAGCAGTACTTC.

The chain links TRBV27 to TRBJ2-7, with 11 bases lining up with TRBD1. Looked up from germline, CDR1 is MNHEY and CDR2 is SMNVEV (reference sequence). The CDR3 spans 13 residues. Trimming at V came to 8 bases and at J to 7 bases, leaving 7 bases not matched to a gene. The CDR3 is CASLGQGAGEQYF. The CDR3 bases are TGTGCCAGCCTCGGACAGGGGGCAGGAGAGCAGTACTTC.

The chain couples TRBV20-1 to TRBJ2-7; D is ambiguous. This CDR3 spans 12 amino acids. V was shortened by 3 bases and J by 3 bases, with 9 bases between the two germline ends. Germline V lookup: CDR1 DFQATT, CDR2 SNEGSKA (reference sequence). The CDR3 region has the DNA TGCAGTGCTAGGTCCTCGAGCTACGAGCAGTACTTC. As protein: CSARSSSYEQYF.

This clonotype has a count of ten or more. The chain couples TRBV12-5 to TRBJ1-5; possibly TRBD1 for D (6 bases). Between the trimmed V and J ends, which lost 5 bases and 4 bases, there was a span of 6 bases. The CDR3 has 12 amino acids. Germline assignment: CDR1 LGHNT and CDR2 FRNRAP. This CDR3 reads CASGTGNQPQHF. DNA for the CDR3: TGTGCTAGTGGTACAGGGAATCAGCCCCAGCATTTT.